The clone carrying this T cell receptor beta chain was recorded many times. The investigators amplified TCR beta CDR3 regions from RNA transcripts. An initial round of RT-PCR targeting the TCR CDR3 relied on the HTBI primer set. TCRdb independently ran MiXCR on the multiplex PCR reads; one entry per CDR3 protein. The top ten clones hold 10% to 13% of a sample with hundreds of thousands of distinct CDR3 sequences, around 13% of them seen once. The sample is drawn from a study of T cells in Graves' hyperthyroidism and ophthalmopathy. The CDR3 extends over 15 amino acids. The V gene's germline CDR1 is MNHEY and CDR2 SVGEGT. The V segment lost 2 bases and the J segment 3 bases; nucleotides outside the gene matches: 5.

The receptor's source is a woman aged 18-30 years with Graves' hyperthyroidism. The rearrangement joins TRBV6-2 or TRBV6-3 to TRBJ2-3; 7 bases fit TRBD1. Material: blood. CDR3 in amino acids: CASSYGRGLTDTQYF. CDR3 nucleotide sequence: TGTGCCAGCAGTTACGGAAGGGGGCTGACAGATACGCAGTATTTT.